This T cell receptor beta chain is drawn from a study of OX40 agonist ivuxolimab in advanced cancers. The wider study: An agonistic human IgG2 monoclonal antibody against OX40 (CD134) was given.

V shed 0 bases and J shed 4 bases, with 1 base lying between them. From germline, CDR1 is SNHLY and CDR2 FYNNEI. This CDR3 has 12 amino acids. General study results and limits: At 0.1 to 3.0 mg/kg and by week 6, clonal expansion occurred in CD4+ and CD8+ blood T cells.

About this clone itself: What it recognizes is unknown.

The protocol was immunoSEQ multiplex PCR, while the TCRdb copy is restricted to in-frame clones and leaves out a portion. The profile shows tens of thousands of clones, 82% of them singletons. The J gene is TRBJ1-5, the V gene TRBV2; no reliable D call. The TCR sequence derives from an adult with an advanced solid tumor such as melanoma, head and neck, liver or kidney cancer. The sample consisted of CD4+ or CD8+ T cells sorted from blood, taken in a trial of the OX40 agonist ivuxolimab. CDR3: CASSEANQPQHF. The DNA of the CDR3 is TGTGCCAGCAGTGAAGCGAATCAGCCCCAGCATTTT.